This TCR beta chain was obtained from a study of T cell repertoires in cytomegalovirus infection. Study-level information: CMV infection together with matching HLA type was indicated by public TCR beta signatures.

Study-wide findings and caveats: It was HLA-C-restricted CMV-specific TCR beta clonotypes that dominated the response ex vivo.

Germline lookup yields CDR1 MGHRA and CDR2 YSYEKL. The CDR3 length is 18 residues. The V end lost 1 base, the J end lost 0 bases, and 16 bases lay between the germline ends. A remark on this clonotype: Its matching antigen is unknown.

Each CDR3 protein is one row after TCRdb ran MiXCR on the reads. The data contain 450,000 to 550,000 distinct CDR3 sequences, under 45% of them singletons. The sequence came from a human donor in good health (CMV status not recorded). Some clones in this sample may be carry-over from other donors' samples. The V and J genes are TRBV4-1 and TRBJ1-3; D is possibly TRBD1 (5 bases). Sequenced material: cultured PBMCs, taken from culture after CMV antigen stimulation. The CDR3 protein is CASSQGGQPTPSGNTIYF. The CDR3 region has the DNA TGCGCCAGCAGCCAAGGGGGCCAACCTACGCCCTCTGGAAACACCATATATTTT.